This TCR beta chain appears in the sequencing data of a study of PD-L1 blockade in urothelial cancer. Whole-study context: Of prior chemotherapy regimens, patients had received between 0 and 3. Each blood sample yielded a median of 141,255 T cells. Blood analysis was done at 3 weeks (second dose) and 6 weeks after treatment began.

Here immunoSEQ multiplex PCR was the method, and the copy in TCRdb shows in-frame clones only, minus some. The sample shows 41,000 or so clones, 82% of them seen only once. J was trimmed by 5 bases and V by 2 bases; bases with no gene match: 3. This CDR3 has 15 residues. The V gene's germline CDR1 is SGHNT and CDR2 YYREEE (reference sequence). This sequence joins TRBV5-4 and TRBJ2-1, with 11 bases aligning to TRBD2. This receptor was identified in a man between 60 and 70 years old with urothelial cancer. Sequenced material: PBMCs, taken around atezolizumab (anti-PD-L1) treatment. Here the CDR3 reads CASSFPSGGNNEQFF. CDR3 nucleotide sequence: TGTGCCAGCAGCTTCCCTAGCGGGGGGAACAATGAGCAGTTCTTC.